This T cell receptor beta chain was sequenced during a study of T cell responses to AZD1222 COVID-19 vaccine. Study-level background: Pooling of second doses given at about 4 or about 12 weeks was done.

General study findings and limits: Donor demographics were predominantly white British with a female majority; clonal diversity may be underestimated.

A word on this clone: Its matching antigen is unknown.

Clones were sequenced by immunoSEQ multiplex PCR, and TCRdb holds only the in-frame ones, with some missing. This repertoire shows approximately 150,000 clones, 75% to 90% found once; its top ten account for 2.6%. The CDR3 totals 15 residues. Per germline, CDR1 LGHDT and CDR2 YNNKEL (reference sequence). V shed 1 base and J shed 0 bases, with 9 bases lying between them. The input for sequencing was peripheral blood, taken on day 0 of AZD1222 vaccination. The TCR comes from an adult in good health. V and J are TRBV3-1 (or the pseudogene TRBV3-2) and TRBJ1-1; D might be TRBD1 (6 bases). CDR3 amino acids: CASSQGTVMNTEAFF. The CDR3 DNA sequence: TGTGCCAGCAGCCAAGGGACAGTTATGAACACTGAAGCTTTCTTT.